This entry is about one TCR beta chain. The sample originates from a study of cytomegalovirus exposure and HLA in healthy donors. The PCR made use of 60 Vbeta and 13 Jbeta primers. Clones were read by immunoSEQ multiplex PCR, and TCRdb kept only the in-frame ones, dropping some. The table includes roughly 58,000 clones, around 83% detected once. Sequencing was carried out using PBMCs. This clonotype was obtained from a human donor in good health.

This CDR3 is CASAHSPGWDQPQHF. CDR3 nucleotide sequence: TGCGCCAGCGCCCATTCGCCGGGGTGGGATCAGCCCCAGCATTTT. The chain couples TRBV23-1 to TRBJ1-5; D is unresolved. TRBV23-1 is an ORF, and what it does is uncertain. V was trimmed by 8 bases and J by 5 bases, leaving 19 bases between them. The CDR3 runs 15 residues.